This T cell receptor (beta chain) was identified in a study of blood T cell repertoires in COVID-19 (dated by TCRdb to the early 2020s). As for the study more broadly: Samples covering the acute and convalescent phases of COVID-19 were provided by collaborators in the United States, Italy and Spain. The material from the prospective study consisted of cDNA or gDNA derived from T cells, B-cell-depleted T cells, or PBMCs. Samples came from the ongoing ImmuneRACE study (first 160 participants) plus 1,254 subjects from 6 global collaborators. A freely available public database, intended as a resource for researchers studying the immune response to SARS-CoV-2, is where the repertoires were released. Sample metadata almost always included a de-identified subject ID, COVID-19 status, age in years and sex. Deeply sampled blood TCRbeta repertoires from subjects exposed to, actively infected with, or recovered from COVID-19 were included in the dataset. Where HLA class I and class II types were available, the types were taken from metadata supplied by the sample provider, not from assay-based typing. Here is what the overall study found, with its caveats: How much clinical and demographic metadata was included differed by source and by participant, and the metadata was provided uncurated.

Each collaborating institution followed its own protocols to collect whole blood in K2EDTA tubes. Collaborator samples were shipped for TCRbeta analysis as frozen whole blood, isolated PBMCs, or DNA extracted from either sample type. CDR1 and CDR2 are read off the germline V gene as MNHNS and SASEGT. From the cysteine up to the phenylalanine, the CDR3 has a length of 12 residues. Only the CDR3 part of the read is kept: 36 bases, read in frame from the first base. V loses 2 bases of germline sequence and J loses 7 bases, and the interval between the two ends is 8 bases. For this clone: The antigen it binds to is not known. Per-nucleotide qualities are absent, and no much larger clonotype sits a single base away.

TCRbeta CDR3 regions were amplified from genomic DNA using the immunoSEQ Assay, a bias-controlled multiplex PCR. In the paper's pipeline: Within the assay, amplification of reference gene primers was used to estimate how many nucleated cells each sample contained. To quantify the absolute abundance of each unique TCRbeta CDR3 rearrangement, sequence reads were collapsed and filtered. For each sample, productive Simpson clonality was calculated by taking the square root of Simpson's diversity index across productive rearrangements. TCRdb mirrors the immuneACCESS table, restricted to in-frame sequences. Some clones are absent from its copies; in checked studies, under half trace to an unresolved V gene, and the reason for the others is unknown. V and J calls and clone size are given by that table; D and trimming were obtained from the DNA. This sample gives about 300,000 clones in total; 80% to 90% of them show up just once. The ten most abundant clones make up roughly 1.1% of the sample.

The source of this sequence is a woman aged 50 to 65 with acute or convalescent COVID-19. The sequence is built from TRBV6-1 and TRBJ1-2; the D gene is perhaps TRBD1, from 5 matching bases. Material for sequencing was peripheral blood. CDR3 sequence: CASSEIDSGYTF. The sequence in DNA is TGTGCCAGCAGTGAAATCGACAGTGGCTACACCTTC.